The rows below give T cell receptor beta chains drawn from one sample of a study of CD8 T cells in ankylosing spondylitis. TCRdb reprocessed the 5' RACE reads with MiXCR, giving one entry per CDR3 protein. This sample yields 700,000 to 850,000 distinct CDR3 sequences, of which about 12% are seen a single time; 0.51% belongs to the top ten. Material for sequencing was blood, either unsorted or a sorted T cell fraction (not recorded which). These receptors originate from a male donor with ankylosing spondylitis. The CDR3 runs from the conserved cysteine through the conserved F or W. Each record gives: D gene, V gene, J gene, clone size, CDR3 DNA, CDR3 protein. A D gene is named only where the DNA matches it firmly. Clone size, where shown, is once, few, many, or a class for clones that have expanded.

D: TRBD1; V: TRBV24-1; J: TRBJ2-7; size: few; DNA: TGTGCCACCAGCTCGCTCGGGACAGAAGGGGCCTACGAGCAGTACTTC; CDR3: CATSSLGTEGAYEQYF
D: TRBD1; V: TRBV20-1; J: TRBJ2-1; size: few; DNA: TGCAGTGCTCGAACAGGGGGACCCTACAATGAGCAGTTCTTC; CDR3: CSARTGGPYNEQFF
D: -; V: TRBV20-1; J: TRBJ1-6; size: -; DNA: TGCAGTGCTAGAGTAGCCGACGGGGGGACAAATTCACCCCTCCACTTT; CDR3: CSARVADGGTNSPLHF
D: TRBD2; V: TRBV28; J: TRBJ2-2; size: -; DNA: TGTGCCAGCAGTTTATTCGCTAGCGGGAACACCGGGGAGCTGTTTTTT; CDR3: CASSLFASGNTGELFF
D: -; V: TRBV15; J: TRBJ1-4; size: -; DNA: TGTGCCACCAGCAGAGATTCAGGGGTTGAAAAACTGTTTTTT; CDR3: CATSRDSGVEKLFF
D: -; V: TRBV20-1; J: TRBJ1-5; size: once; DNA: TGCAGTGCGTCCCGGGCAGTGACTCAGCCCCAGCATTTT; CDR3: CSASRAVTQPQHF
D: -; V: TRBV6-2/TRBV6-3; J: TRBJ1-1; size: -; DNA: TGTGCCAGTCTCGGCCCCTTTACTGAAGCTTTCTTT; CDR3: CASLGPFTEAFF
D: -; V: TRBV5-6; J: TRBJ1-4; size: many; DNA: TGTGCCAGCAGCTCCCCTAGGCAGGTCTCGGAAAAACTGTTTTTT; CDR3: CASSSPRQVSEKLFF
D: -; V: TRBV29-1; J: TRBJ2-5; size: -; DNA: TGCAGCGTTTCCGCCGGGGAGGAGACCCAGTACTTC; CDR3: CSVSAGEETQYF
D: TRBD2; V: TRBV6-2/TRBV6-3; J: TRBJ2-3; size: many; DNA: TGTGCCAGCAGTTACCTAGCGGGAGTAAGAGATACGCAGTATTTT; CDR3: CASSYLAGVRDTQYF
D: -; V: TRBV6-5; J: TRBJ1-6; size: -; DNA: TGTGCCAGCAGTTACTCGGTGCAAGTCCCGGATCCCCTCCACTTT; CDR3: CASSYSVQVPDPLHF
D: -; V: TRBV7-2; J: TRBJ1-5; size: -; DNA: TGTGCCAGCAGCCTAGGGGGTGTGTGGCCCCAGCATTTT; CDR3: CASSLGGVWPQHF
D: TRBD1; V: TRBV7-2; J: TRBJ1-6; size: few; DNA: TGTGCCAGCAGCCTAATGGGACAGGGTACGAATTCACCCCTCCACTTT; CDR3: CASSLMGQGTNSPLHF
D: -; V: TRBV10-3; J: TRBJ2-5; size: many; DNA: TGTGCCATCAGGGACAGTAAAGAGACCCAGTACTTC; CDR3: CAIRDSKETQYF
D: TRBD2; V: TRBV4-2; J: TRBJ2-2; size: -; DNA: TGTGCCAGCAGCCAAGCCGGGACTAGGGCATCCGGGGAGCTGTTTTTT; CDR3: CASSQAGTRASGELFF
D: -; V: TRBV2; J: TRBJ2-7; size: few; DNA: TGTGCCAGCAGCGACCCTAGTAAAACCTACGAGCAGTACTTC; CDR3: CASSDPSKTYEQYF
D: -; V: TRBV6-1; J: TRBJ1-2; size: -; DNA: TGTGCCAGCAGTCGTCTGGATTACCTAGGCTACACCTTC; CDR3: CASSRLDYLGYTF
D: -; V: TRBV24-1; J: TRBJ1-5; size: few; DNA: TGTGCCACCAGTTTCGGGGGGTCTGATCAGCCCCAGCATTTT; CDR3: CATSFGGSDQPQHF
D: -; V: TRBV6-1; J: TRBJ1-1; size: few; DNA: TGTGCCAGCGGGTATCATAAATCGAACACTGAAGCTTTCTTT; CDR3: CASGYHKSNTEAFF
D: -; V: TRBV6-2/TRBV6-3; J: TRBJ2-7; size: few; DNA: TGTGCCAGCCTGGACATAGTCTTTTCTGAGCAGTACTTC; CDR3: CASLDIVFSEQYF
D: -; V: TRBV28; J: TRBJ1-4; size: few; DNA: TGTGCCAGCATCAAGGGAGGGAGGGGAGAAAAACTGTTTTTT; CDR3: CASIKGGRGEKLFF
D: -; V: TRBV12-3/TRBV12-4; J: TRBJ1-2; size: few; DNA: TGTGCCAGCAGCCTTACCCCTTTAGGGTTAAACCTTAAAGCTAACTATGGCTACACCTTC; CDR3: CASSLTPLGLNLKANYGYTF
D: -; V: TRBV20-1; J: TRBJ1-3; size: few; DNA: TGCAGTGCTAGAGTGACGGTACCTGGAAACACCATATATTTT; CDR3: CSARVTVPGNTIYF
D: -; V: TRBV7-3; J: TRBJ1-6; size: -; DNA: TGTGCCAGCAGCTTAACGGCAGGGGCCAATTCACCCCTCCACTTT; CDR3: CASSLTAGANSPLHF
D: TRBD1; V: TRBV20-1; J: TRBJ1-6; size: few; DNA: TGCAGTCCGGGACAGCTTAATTCACCCCTCCACTTT; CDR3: CSPGQLNSPLHF
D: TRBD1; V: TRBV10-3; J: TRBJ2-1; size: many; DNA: TGTGCCATCAAGGGACAGGGAGGGAATGAGCAGTTCTTC; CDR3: CAIKGQGGNEQFF
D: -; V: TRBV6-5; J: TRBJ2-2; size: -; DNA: TGTGCCAGCAGTTACGCTCTGGGGAACACCGGGGAGCTGTTTTTT; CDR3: CASSYALGNTGELFF
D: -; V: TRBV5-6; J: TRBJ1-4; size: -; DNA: TGTGCCAGCAGCTCCGGTGGGGGACTGAATGAAAAACTGTTTTTT; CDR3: CASSSGGGLNEKLFF
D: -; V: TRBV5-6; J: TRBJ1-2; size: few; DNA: TGTGCCAGCAGCCTCCTCGACAGAACTGGCTACACCTTC; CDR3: CASSLLDRTGYTF
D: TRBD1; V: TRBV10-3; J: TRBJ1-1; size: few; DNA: TGTGCCATTAAACAGGGGATGAACACTGAAGCTTTCTTT; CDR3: CAIKQGMNTEAFF
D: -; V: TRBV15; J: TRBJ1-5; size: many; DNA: TGTGCCACCAGCAGAGATTACCGACGGATCAATCAGCCCCAGCATTTT; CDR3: CATSRDYRRINQPQHF
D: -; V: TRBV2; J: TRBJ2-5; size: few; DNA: TGTGCCAGCGGAGGGGGGAGGGGAGTCGGGACCCAGTACTTC; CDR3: CASGGGRGVGTQYF
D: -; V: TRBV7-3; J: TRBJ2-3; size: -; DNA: TGTGCCAGCAGCTCTGTAGGCGGGGGCACAGATACGCAGTATTTT; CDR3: CASSSVGGGTDTQYF
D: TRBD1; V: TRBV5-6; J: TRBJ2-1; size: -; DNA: TGTGCCAGCAGGAACAGGGGTAGCTCCTACAATGAGCAGTTCTTC; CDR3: CASRNRGSSYNEQFF
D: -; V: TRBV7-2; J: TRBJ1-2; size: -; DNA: TGTGCCAGCAGCTTAGGGCTTGGAGATGGCTACACCTTC; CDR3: CASSLGLGDGYTF
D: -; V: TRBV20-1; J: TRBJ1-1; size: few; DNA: TGCAGTGCTAGAGTTGGGCGACAGCGCGTGAACACTGAAGCTTTCTTT; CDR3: CSARVGRQRVNTEAFF
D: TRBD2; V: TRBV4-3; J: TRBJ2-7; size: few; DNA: TGCGCCAGCAGCCAACAATGGACTAGCGGAGCCTACGAGCAGTACTTC; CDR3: CASSQQWTSGAYEQYF
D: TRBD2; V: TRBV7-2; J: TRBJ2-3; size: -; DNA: TGTGCCAGCAGCTCCGAGCGGGAACTCACAGATACGCAGTATTTT; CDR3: CASSSERELTDTQYF
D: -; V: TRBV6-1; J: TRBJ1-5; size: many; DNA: TGTGCCAGCAGGGGGAATCAGCCCCAGCATTTT; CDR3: CASRGNQPQHF
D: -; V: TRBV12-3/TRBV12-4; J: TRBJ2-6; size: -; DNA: TGTGCCAGCAGTCCCCACGGGGCCAACGTCCTGACTTTC; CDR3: CASSPHGANVLTF
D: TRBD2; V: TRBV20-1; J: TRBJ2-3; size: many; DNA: TGCAGTGCTAGAGAGGGAGGTCGGACGTCTAGCGGGTATTTT; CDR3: CSAREGGRTSSGYF
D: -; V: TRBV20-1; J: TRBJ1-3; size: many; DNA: TGCAGTGCTAGAGACCCCGGGACCGTCTCTGGAAACACCATATATTTT; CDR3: CSARDPGTVSGNTIYF
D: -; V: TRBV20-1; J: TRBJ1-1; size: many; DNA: TGCAGTGCTAGAAGGAACAGGGTGAACACTGAAGCTTTCTTT; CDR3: CSARRNRVNTEAFF
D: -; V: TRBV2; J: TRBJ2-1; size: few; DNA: TGTGCCAGCAAGGATAGCAGCAAACCCAATGAGCAGTTCTTC; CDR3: CASKDSSKPNEQFF
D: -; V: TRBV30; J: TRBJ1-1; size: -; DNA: TGTGCCTGGATTGGGCAGCAGAACACTGAAGCTTTCTTT; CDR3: CAWIGQQNTEAFF
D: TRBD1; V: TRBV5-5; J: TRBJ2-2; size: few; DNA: TGTGCCAGCAGCTTGTTACAGGGGTACACCGGGGAGCTGTTTTTT; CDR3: CASSLLQGYTGELFF
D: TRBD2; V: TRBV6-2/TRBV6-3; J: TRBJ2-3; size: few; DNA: TGTGCCAGCAGTCCACGGACTAGCGGGAGGGTACCTGATACGCAGTATTTT; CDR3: CASSPRTSGRVPDTQYF
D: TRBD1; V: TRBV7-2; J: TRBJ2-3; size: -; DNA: TGTGCCAGCAGCTTAGAACGCAGGGGGTTGGGAGATACGCAGTATTTT; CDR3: CASSLERRGLGDTQYF
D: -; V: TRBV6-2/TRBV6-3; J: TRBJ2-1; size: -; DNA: TGTGCCAGCTCTCAGACTTGGTACAATGAGCAGTTCTTC; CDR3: CASSQTWYNEQFF
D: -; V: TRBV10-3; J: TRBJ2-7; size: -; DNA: TGTGCCATCAGTGTCGGCTACGAGCAGTACTTC; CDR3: CAISVGYEQYF
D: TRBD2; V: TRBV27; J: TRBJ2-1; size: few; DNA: TGTGCCAGCAGTCCACTAGCGGGAGTCGATCTGTCCTACAATGAGCAGTTCTTC; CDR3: CASSPLAGVDLSYNEQFF